This TCR beta chain was recovered during a study of blood T cell repertoires in COVID-19. Overall study: The origin of the acute and convalescent COVID-19 samples was the United States, Italy and Spain.

There are 13 residues in the CDR3. Germline V lookup: CDR1 MGHDK, CDR2 SYGVNS. Trimming removed 4 bases at V and 7 bases at J, with 13 bases between. Authors' analysis steps: Reference gene primer amplification gave nucleated cell count estimates. Libraries were prepared by immunoSEQ multiplex PCR; TCRdb keeps only in-frame clonotypes and omits some of them. That table furnishes V, J and clone size, whereas the DNA furnished D and trimming. This sample has a few hundred thousand clones, with approximately 84% found just once. The chain has TRBV25-1 and TRBJ1-1; a possible D gene is TRBD1 (5 bases). The specimen sequenced was peripheral blood. The sequence derives from a man in his fifties or sixties with acute or convalescent COVID-19. Here the CDR3 DNA reads TGTGCCAGCAGTGGGTCCCCCCAGGGTGAAGCTTTCTTT. As protein: CASSGSPQGEAFF. The full variable domain, its missing parts supplied by reference TRBV25-1 and TRBJ1-1, is EADIYQTPRYLVIGTGKKITLECSQTMGHDKMYWYQQDPGMELHLIHYSYGVNSTEKGDLSSESTVSRIRTEHFPLTLESARPSHTSQYLCASSGSPQGEAFFGQGTRLTVV.